The 9 T cell receptor beta chains reported below all come from one sample, sequenced in a study of blood T cell repertoires in COVID-19. This table comes from immunoSEQ multiplex PCR, and its TCRdb copy is limited to in-frame clones, with some not included. Among around 310,000 clones listed, 70% to 90% were seen once. The sequenced material came from PBMCs or T cells enriched from blood (not recorded which). Receptors originate from a woman aged 40 to 49 who had recovered from COVID-19.

The CDR3 DNA sequence: TGTGCCAGCAGCTCCACGGGTGCTGGAAACACCATATATTTT. It is translated as CASSSTGAGNTIYF. The chain has TRBV7-3 and TRBJ1-3, with D unresolved. Germline CDR1 and CDR2: SGHTA and FQGTGA. The CDR3 contains 14 residues. V lost 4 bases and J 2 bases, leaving 9 bases between the germline ends.

This rearrangement joins TRBV7-6 to TRBJ2-1; possible D gene TRBD2, 6 bases. The CDR3 is 15 amino acids. V lost 0 bases and J lost 5, with 11 bases in between. The germline V gene encodes CDR1 SGHVS and CDR2 FNYEAQ. The CDR3 loop is CASSLARGKNNEQFF. The CDR3 DNA is TGTGCCAGCAGCTTAGCTCGCGGGAAGAACAATGAGCAGTTCTTC.

V is TRBV29-1 and J is TRBJ2-4; possibly TRBD1 for D (8 bases). The CDR3 has 14 amino acids. Trimming removed 3 bases at V and 5 bases at J, with 14 bases between. Germline CDR1 is SQVTM and CDR2 is ANQGSEA. DNA for the CDR3: TGCAGCGTTGAGGCGGGGGACAGGCAAAACATTCAGTACTTC. Its translation: CSVEAGDRQNIQYF.

The rearrangement links TRBV6-1 to TRBJ1-5, with D possibly being TRBD1 (6 bases). From germline, CDR1 is MNHNS and CDR2 SASEGT. V shed 0 bases and J shed 6 bases, with 15 bases lying between them. The length of the CDR3 is 16 residues. Here the CDR3 reads CASSEALRRGGQPQHF. In DNA form, the CDR3 reads TGTGCCAGCAGTGAAGCGCTGCGGAGGGGGGGTCAGCCCCAGCATTTT.

The V gene is TRBV2, the J gene TRBJ2-3, with 10 positions matching TRBD2. J lost 2 bases, V lost 5 bases, and 7 bases had no gene match. CDR3 length equals 16 residues. The germline gives CDR1 SNHLY, CDR2 FYNNEI. Here the CDR3 reads CASSYIAGGTTDTQYF. Written as DNA, the CDR3 is TGTGCCAGCAGTTATATAGCGGGAGGAACCACAGATACGCAGTATTTT.

The chain recombines TRBV27 with TRBJ2-3; D possibly corresponds to TRBD1 (6 bases). The V end lost 5 bases, the J end lost 5 bases, and 17 bases lay between the germline ends. CDR1 and CDR2 (germline): MNHEY, SMNVEV (reference sequence). The CDR3 covers 15 residues. In nucleotides, the CDR3 is TGTGCCAGCAGTCCCCAGGGGAAGGACAGAGATACGCAGTATTTT. Its translation is CASSPQGKDRDTQYF.

The CDR3 sequence: CSVDGGGLYEQYF. Written as DNA, the CDR3 is TGCAGCGTTGACGGGGGGGGTCTCTACGAGCAGTACTTC. V usage is TRBV29-1 and J usage is TRBJ2-7, with 8 bases matching TRBD2. J was trimmed by 3 bases and V by 3 bases; bases with no gene match: 4. The CDR3 loop spans 13 amino acids. Germline V gene lookup returns CDR1 SQVTM and CDR2 ANQGSEA.

The chain combines TRBV7-8 with TRBJ2-1, with 12 bases that match TRBD2. V lost 1 base, J lost 9 bases, and 4 bases stayed unmatched. Looked up from germline, CDR1 is SGHVS and CDR2 is FQNEAQ. The CDR3 loop spans 15 amino acids. CDR3 nucleotide sequence: TGTGCCAGCAGCTTAGTAGGACTAGCGGGACTTGAGCAGTTCTTC. It is translated as CASSLVGLAGLEQFF.

CDR3 bases: TGTGCCAGCAGAACATCGAACACCGGGGAGCTGTTTTTT. Protein sequence: CASRTSNTGELFF. The V and J genes are TRBV11-2 and TRBJ2-2; D not resolved. This CDR3 is 13 amino acids long. The V gene lost 6 bases and the J gene lost 0 bases, with 5 bases spanning the gap. Per germline, CDR1 SGHAT and CDR2 FQNNGV. Using reference TRBV11-2 and TRBJ2-2 for the parts outside the CDR3, the full variable domain is EAGVAQSPRYKIIEKRQSVAFWCNPISGHATLYWYQQILGQGPKLLIQFQNNGVVDDSQLPKDRFSAERLKGVDSTLKIQPAKLEDSAVYLCASRTSNTGELFFGEGSRLTVL.